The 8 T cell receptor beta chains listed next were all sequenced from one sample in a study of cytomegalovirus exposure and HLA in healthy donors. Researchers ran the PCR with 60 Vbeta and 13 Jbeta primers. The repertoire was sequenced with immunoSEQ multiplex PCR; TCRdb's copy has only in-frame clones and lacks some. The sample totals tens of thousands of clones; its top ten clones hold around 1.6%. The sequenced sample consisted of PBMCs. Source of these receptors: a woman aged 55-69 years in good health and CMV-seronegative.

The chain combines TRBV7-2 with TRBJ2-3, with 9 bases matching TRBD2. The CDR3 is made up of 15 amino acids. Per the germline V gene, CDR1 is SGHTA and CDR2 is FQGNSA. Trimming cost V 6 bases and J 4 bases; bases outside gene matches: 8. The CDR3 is CASRAGTSKADTQYF. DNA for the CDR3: TGTGCCAGCAGAGCCGGGACTAGCAAGGCAGATACGCAGTATTTT.

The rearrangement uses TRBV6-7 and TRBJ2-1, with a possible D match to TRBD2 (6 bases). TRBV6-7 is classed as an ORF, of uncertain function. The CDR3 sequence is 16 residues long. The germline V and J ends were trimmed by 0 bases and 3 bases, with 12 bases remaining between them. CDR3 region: CASSYSKLACYNEQFF. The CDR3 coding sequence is TGTGCCAGCAGTTACTCGAAACTAGCTTGCTACAATGAGCAGTTCTTC.

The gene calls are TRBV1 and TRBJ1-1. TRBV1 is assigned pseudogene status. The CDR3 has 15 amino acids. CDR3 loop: CTSSQDLLGDTEAFF. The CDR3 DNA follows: TGCACCAGCAGCCAAGATCTTCTGGGAGACACTGAAGCTTTCTTT.

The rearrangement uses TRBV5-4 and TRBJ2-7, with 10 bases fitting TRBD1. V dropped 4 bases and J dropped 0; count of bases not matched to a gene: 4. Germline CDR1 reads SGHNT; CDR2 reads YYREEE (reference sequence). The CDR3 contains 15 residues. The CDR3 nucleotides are TGTGCCAGCAGCAGGGGACAGGGGCTCTCCTACGAGCAGTACTTC. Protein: CASSRGQGLSYEQYF.

In DNA, the CDR3 is TGTGCCAGCAGTTACGGGACTCTTTCCGGGCAGTACTTC. It is translated as CASSYGTLSGQYF. V gene TRBV6-6 combines with J gene TRBJ2-7; a possible D gene is TRBD2 (6 bases). The CDR3 contains 13 residues. Germline V gives CDR1 MNHNY, CDR2 SVGAGI (reference sequence). Trimming left V 2 bases short and J 9 bases short, with 14 bases between.

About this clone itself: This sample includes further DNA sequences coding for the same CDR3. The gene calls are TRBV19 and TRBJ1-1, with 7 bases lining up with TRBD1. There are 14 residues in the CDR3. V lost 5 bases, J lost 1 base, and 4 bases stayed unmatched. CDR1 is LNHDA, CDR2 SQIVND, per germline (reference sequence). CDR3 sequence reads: CASSPRQGNTEAFF. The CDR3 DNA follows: TGTGCCAGTAGTCCCCGACAGGGGAACACTGAAGCTTTCTTT.

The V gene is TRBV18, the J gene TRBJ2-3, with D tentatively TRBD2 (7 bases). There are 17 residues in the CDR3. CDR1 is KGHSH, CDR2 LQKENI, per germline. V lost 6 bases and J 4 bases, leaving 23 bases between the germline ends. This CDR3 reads CASSRVSGGRRSDTQYF. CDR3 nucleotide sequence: TGTGCCAGCTCCAGGGTGTCCGGGGGGCGCCGATCAGATACGCAGTATTTT. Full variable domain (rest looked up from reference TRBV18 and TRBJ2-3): NAGVMQNPRHLVRRRGQEARLRCSPMKGHSHVYWYRQLPEEGLKFMVYLQKENIIDESGMPKERFSAEFPKEGPSILRIQQVVRGDSAAYFCASSRVSGGRRSDTQYFGPGTRLTVL.

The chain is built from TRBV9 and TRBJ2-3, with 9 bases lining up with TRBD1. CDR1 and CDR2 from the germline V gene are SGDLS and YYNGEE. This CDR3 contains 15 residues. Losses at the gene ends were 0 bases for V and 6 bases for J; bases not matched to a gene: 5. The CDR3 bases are TGTGCCAGCAGCGTAGGTAACAGGGGGCTGGATACGCAGTATTTT. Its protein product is CASSVGNRGLDTQYF.